The clone carrying this T cell receptor beta chain was counted once. The data are from a study of blood T cell repertoires in COVID-19. About the study: Both acute and convalescent COVID-19 samples were obtained from the United States, Italy and Spain. Sample material is recorded as cDNA or gDNA derived from T cells, B-cell-depleted T cells, or PBMCs.

In the original workflow: Reference gene primer amplification in the assay estimated nucleated cell counts. Produced via immunoSEQ multiplex PCR; TCRdb's table is partial and in-frame only. From that table come the V and J calls and clone size; the DNA was used to work out D and trimming. The sample lists fewer than 100,000 clones; around nine tenths were seen once. Trimming pared 5 bases from V and 0 bases from J, leaving 7 bases between. The CDR3 runs to 13 residues. The germline V gene encodes CDR1 MNHNY and CDR2 SVGAGI (reference sequence). The sample taken for sequencing was peripheral blood. The chain couples TRBV6-6 to TRBJ1-1; D uncertain. This TCR came from a human donor in a cohort sampled during active COVID-19. CDR3 residues: CASSRQVNTEAFF. CDR3 nucleotides: TGTGCCAGCAGTCGCCAGGTGAACACTGAAGCTTTCTTT.